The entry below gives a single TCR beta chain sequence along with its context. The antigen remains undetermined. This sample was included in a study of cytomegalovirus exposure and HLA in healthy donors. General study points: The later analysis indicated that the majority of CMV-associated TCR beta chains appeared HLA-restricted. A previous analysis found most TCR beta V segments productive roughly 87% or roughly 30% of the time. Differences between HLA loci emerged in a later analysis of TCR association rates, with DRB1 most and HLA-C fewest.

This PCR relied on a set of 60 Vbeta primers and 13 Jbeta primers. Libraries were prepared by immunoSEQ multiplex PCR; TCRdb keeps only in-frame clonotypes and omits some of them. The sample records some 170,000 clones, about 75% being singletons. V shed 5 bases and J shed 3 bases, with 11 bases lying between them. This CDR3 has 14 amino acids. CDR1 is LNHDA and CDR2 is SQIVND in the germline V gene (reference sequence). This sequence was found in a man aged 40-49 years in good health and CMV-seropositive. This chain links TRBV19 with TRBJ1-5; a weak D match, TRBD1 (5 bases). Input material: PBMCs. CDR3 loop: CASSGAALNQPQHF. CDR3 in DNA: TGTGCCAGTAGTGGGGCAGCTCTCAATCAGCCCCAGCATTTT.